This is a list of T cell receptor beta chains from one sample in a study of shared clonotypes between healthy human individuals. TCRdb's copy holds only in-frame clones and misses some; the assay was immunoSEQ multiplex PCR. The table lists about 110,000 clones, about 63% of them singletons. The sequenced sample consisted of memory CD8+ T cells sorted from blood. Receptor source: a woman aged 25 to 39 in good health. CDR3s include the opening cysteine and the closing phenylalanine or tryptophan. The order of the fields is V gene, D gene, J gene, clone size, CDR3 protein, CDR3 DNA. D genes are given only for firm matches. The size of a clone is reported for some rows only, either as once, few or many, or as a class for expanded clones.

v_call: TRBV21-1; d_call: -; j_call: TRBJ2-7; clone_size: -; cdr3_aa: CASSKGAGGISYEQYF; cdr3_nt: TGTGCCAGCAGCAAAGGAGCGGGAGGGATCTCCTACGAGCAGTACTTC
v_call: TRBV9; d_call: -; j_call: TRBJ1-2; clone_size: -; cdr3_aa: CASTLGGDYGYTF; cdr3_nt: TGTGCCAGCACCCTAGGAGGTGACTATGGCTACACCTTC
v_call: TRBV8-2; d_call: -; j_call: TRBJ2-6; clone_size: -; cdr3_aa: CGMITQSRANVLTF; cdr3_nt: TGTGGCATGATAACACAAAGTCGGGCCAACGTCCTGACTTTC
v_call: TRBV7-9; d_call: TRBD2; j_call: TRBJ2-1; clone_size: -; cdr3_aa: CASSLGTSGTYNEQFF; cdr3_nt: TGTGCCAGCAGCTTGGGGACTAGCGGGACTTACAATGAGCAGTTCTTC
v_call: TRBV6-4; d_call: -; j_call: TRBJ2-1; clone_size: few; cdr3_aa: CASSGQAHNEQFF; cdr3_nt: TGTGCCAGCAGTGGCCAGGCCCACAATGAGCAGTTCTTC
v_call: TRBV11-1; d_call: -; j_call: TRBJ2-7; clone_size: -; cdr3_aa: CASSHVGESYEQYF; cdr3_nt: TGTGCCAGCAGCCACGTTGGGGAAAGTTACGAGCAGTACTTC
v_call: TRBV23-1; d_call: TRBD2; j_call: TRBJ2-1; clone_size: -; cdr3_aa: CASTANKTSGRVDEQFF; cdr3_nt: TGCGCCAGCACCGCAAATAAAACTAGCGGGAGGGTGGATGAGCAGTTCTTC
v_call: TRBV7-9; d_call: TRBD2; j_call: TRBJ2-1; clone_size: -; cdr3_aa: CASRPGTNNEQFF; cdr3_nt: TGTGCCAGCAGGCCCGGGACTAACAATGAGCAGTTCTTC
v_call: TRBV10-2; d_call: -; j_call: TRBJ1-1; clone_size: once; cdr3_aa: CASQGSSVTEAFF; cdr3_nt: TGCGCCTCACAGGGATCGTCTGTCACTGAAGCTTTCTTT
v_call: TRBV28; d_call: -; j_call: TRBJ2-3; clone_size: many; cdr3_aa: CASSSMDTQYF; cdr3_nt: TGTGCCAGCAGTTCCATGGATACGCAGTATTTT
v_call: TRBV7-7; d_call: TRBD2; j_call: TRBJ2-1; clone_size: -; cdr3_aa: CASSSRPRGDNEQFF; cdr3_nt: TGTGCCAGCAGCTCCCGACCCCGGGGGGACAATGAGCAGTTCTTC
v_call: TRBV28; d_call: -; j_call: TRBJ1-5; clone_size: -; cdr3_aa: CASSHWGLGNQPQHF; cdr3_nt: TGTGCCAGCAGCCATTGGGGGCTGGGCAATCAGCCCCAGCATTTT
v_call: TRBV6-5; d_call: -; j_call: TRBJ2-2; clone_size: -; cdr3_aa: CATQRGGELFF; cdr3_nt: TGTGCCACCCAACGCGGCGGGGAGCTGTTTTTT
v_call: TRBV30; d_call: TRBD1; j_call: TRBJ2-2; clone_size: -; cdr3_aa: CACPGTGGYTGELFF; cdr3_nt: TGTGCCTGTCCCGGGACAGGGGGGTACACCGGGGAGCTGTTTTTT
v_call: TRBV9; d_call: -; j_call: TRBJ1-3; clone_size: -; cdr3_aa: CASSPHRANSGNTIYF; cdr3_nt: TGTGCCAGCAGCCCTCACAGGGCCAACTCTGGAAACACCATATATTTT
v_call: TRBV27; d_call: -; j_call: TRBJ2-7; clone_size: -; cdr3_aa: CASSLAASYEQYF; cdr3_nt: TGTGCCAGCAGTTTAGCGGCCTCCTACGAGCAGTACTTC
v_call: TRBV15; d_call: TRBD2; j_call: TRBJ2-3; clone_size: -; cdr3_aa: CATSSGRTSDTQYF; cdr3_nt: TGTGCCACCAGCAGCGGGAGGACTTCGGATACGCAGTATTTT
v_call: TRBV9; d_call: TRBD2; j_call: TRBJ2-7; clone_size: -; cdr3_aa: CASSGTSSNEQYF; cdr3_nt: TGTGCCAGCAGCGGGACTAGCTCCAACGAGCAGTACTTC
v_call: TRBV2; d_call: TRBD2; j_call: TRBJ2-7; clone_size: -; cdr3_aa: CASSGLAGAYEQYF; cdr3_nt: TGTGCCAGCAGTGGTCTAGCGGGAGCCTACGAGCAGTACTTC
v_call: TRBV5-4; d_call: TRBD1; j_call: TRBJ2-6; clone_size: -; cdr3_aa: CASSTGGSGANVLTF; cdr3_nt: TGTGCCAGCAGCACAGGGGGCTCTGGGGCCAACGTCCTGACTTTC
v_call: TRBV7-9; d_call: TRBD2; j_call: TRBJ2-1; clone_size: -; cdr3_aa: CASSPFRTSGKNEQFF; cdr3_nt: TGTGCCAGCAGCCCCTTCAGGACTAGCGGGAAGAATGAGCAGTTCTTC
v_call: TRBV9; d_call: TRBD2; j_call: TRBJ2-1; clone_size: -; cdr3_aa: CASSVGASGRIASEQFF; cdr3_nt: TGTGCCAGCAGCGTAGGGGCTAGCGGGAGAATAGCCAGCGAGCAGTTCTTC
v_call: TRBV27; d_call: -; j_call: TRBJ2-7; clone_size: -; cdr3_aa: CASSLGASAYEQYF; cdr3_nt: TGTGCCAGCAGTTTGGGTGCGAGCGCCTACGAGCAGTACTTC
v_call: TRBV5-4; d_call: -; j_call: TRBJ1-4; clone_size: -; cdr3_aa: CASSRKGPNEKLFF; cdr3_nt: TGTGCCAGCAGCCGGAAGGGGCCAAATGAAAAACTGTTTTTT
v_call: TRBV5-4; d_call: -; j_call: TRBJ1-1; clone_size: -; cdr3_aa: CASSPTANTEAFF; cdr3_nt: TGTGCCAGCAGCCCGACAGCTAACACTGAAGCTTTCTTT
v_call: TRBV5-1; d_call: -; j_call: TRBJ1-2; clone_size: many; cdr3_aa: CASSLALQGAINYGYTF; cdr3_nt: TGCGCCAGCAGCTTGGCCTTGCAGGGAGCAATTAACTATGGCTACACCTTC
v_call: TRBV7-6; d_call: -; j_call: TRBJ2-7; clone_size: -; cdr3_aa: CASSLGTFYEQYF; cdr3_nt: TGTGCCAGCAGCTTAGGGACTTTCTACGAGCAGTACTTC
v_call: TRBV9; d_call: -; j_call: TRBJ2-7; clone_size: -; cdr3_aa: CASSVAWGTEQYF; cdr3_nt: TGTGCCAGCAGCGTAGCGTGGGGTACCGAGCAGTACTTC
v_call: TRBV4-1; d_call: TRBD1; j_call: TRBJ1-5; clone_size: few; cdr3_aa: CASSQAPSTGINQPQHF; cdr3_nt: TGCGCCAGCAGCCAAGCCCCTTCGACAGGGATCAATCAGCCCCAGCATTTT
v_call: TRBV18; d_call: -; j_call: TRBJ2-3; clone_size: few; cdr3_aa: CASSPRPEGGTDTQYF; cdr3_nt: TGTGCCAGCTCACCGAGACCTGAGGGGGGGACGGATACGCAGTATTTT
v_call: TRBV27; d_call: TRBD2; j_call: TRBJ2-7; clone_size: -; cdr3_aa: CASSFKREGYEQYF; cdr3_nt: TGTGCCAGCAGTTTTAAGCGGGAGGGCTACGAGCAGTACTTC
v_call: TRBV6-1; d_call: -; j_call: TRBJ2-7; clone_size: many; cdr3_aa: CASSEDWESDEQYF; cdr3_nt: TGTGCCAGCAGTGAGGACTGGGAGTCCGACGAGCAGTACTTC
v_call: TRBV7-2; d_call: TRBD1; j_call: TRBJ1-5; clone_size: -; cdr3_aa: CASSLTGTGGRQPQHF; cdr3_nt: TGTGCCAGCAGCTTAACTGGGACAGGGGGCCGGCAGCCCCAGCATTTT
v_call: TRBV2; d_call: -; j_call: TRBJ2-7; clone_size: -; cdr3_aa: CASREFVGQGDEQYF; cdr3_nt: TGTGCCAGCAGGGAGTTCGTGGGGCAGGGCGACGAGCAGTACTTC
v_call: TRBV2; d_call: -; j_call: TRBJ2-7; clone_size: once; cdr3_aa: CASKPSSTYEQYF; cdr3_nt: TGTGCCAGCAAACCTAGCAGCACCTACGAGCAGTACTTC
v_call: TRBV28; d_call: TRBD1; j_call: TRBJ2-7; clone_size: -; cdr3_aa: CASSLGTVSSYEQYF; cdr3_nt: TGTGCCAGCAGCCTTGGGACAGTCTCCTCCTACGAGCAGTACTTC
v_call: TRBV28; d_call: TRBD2; j_call: TRBJ2-1; clone_size: -; cdr3_aa: CASSWPSGGSRNEQFF; cdr3_nt: TGTGCCAGCAGTTGGCCCAGCGGCGGGAGTAGGAATGAGCAGTTCTTC
v_call: TRBV6-1; d_call: -; j_call: TRBJ2-3; clone_size: -; cdr3_aa: CASSEYEESTDTQYF; cdr3_nt: TGTGCCAGCAGTGAATATGAAGAAAGCACAGATACGCAGTATTTT
v_call: TRBV13; d_call: TRBD2; j_call: TRBJ2-7; clone_size: few; cdr3_aa: CASSLLQGGQAYSYEQYF; cdr3_nt: TGTGCCAGCAGCTTACTTCAGGGAGGGCAGGCCTATTCCTACGAGCAGTACTTC
v_call: TRBV5-1; d_call: -; j_call: TRBJ2-7; clone_size: once; cdr3_aa: CASAPLDSYEQYF; cdr3_nt: TGCGCCAGCGCCCCACTGGACAGCTACGAGCAGTACTTC
v_call: TRBV29-1; d_call: TRBD2; j_call: TRBJ2-3; clone_size: -; cdr3_aa: CSTNSGRSADTQYF; cdr3_nt: TGCAGCACCAACAGCGGGAGATCGGCAGATACGCAGTATTTT
v_call: TRBV29-1; d_call: -; j_call: TRBJ2-7; clone_size: -; cdr3_aa: CSAMTGRTGEQYF; cdr3_nt: TGCAGCGCTATGACAGGAAGGACGGGAGAGCAGTACTTC
v_call: TRBV27; d_call: -; j_call: TRBJ1-2; clone_size: once; cdr3_aa: CASRGRRPSNYGYTF; cdr3_nt: TGTGCCAGCAGGGGCAGAAGACCGTCTAACTATGGCTACACCTTC
v_call: TRBV2; d_call: -; j_call: TRBJ2-5; clone_size: -; cdr3_aa: CASMATARETQYF; cdr3_nt: TGTGCCAGCATGGCGACAGCCAGGGAGACCCAGTACTTC
v_call: TRBV6-6; d_call: TRBD1; j_call: TRBJ2-7; clone_size: -; cdr3_aa: CASSSPQTGINYEQYF; cdr3_nt: TGTGCCAGCAGTTCGCCCCAGACAGGGATCAACTACGAGCAGTACTTC
v_call: TRBV5-1; d_call: -; j_call: TRBJ2-7; clone_size: -; cdr3_aa: CASSLIVSSREQYF; cdr3_nt: TGCGCCAGCAGCTTGATTGTATCTTCGAGAGAGCAGTACTTC
v_call: TRBV28; d_call: -; j_call: TRBJ1-3; clone_size: -; cdr3_aa: CASMDRQYSGNTIYF; cdr3_nt: TGTGCCAGCATGGACAGACAATACTCTGGAAACACCATATATTTT
v_call: TRBV2; d_call: TRBD2; j_call: TRBJ2-7; clone_size: few; cdr3_aa: CASSMGLGVVEQYF; cdr3_nt: TGTGCCAGCAGTATGGGACTAGGTGTCGTCGAGCAGTACTTC
v_call: TRBV6-6; d_call: TRBD1; j_call: TRBJ2-7; clone_size: -; cdr3_aa: CASSYTMGQGSYEQYF; cdr3_nt: TGTGCCAGCAGTTACACCATGGGACAGGGATCCTACGAGCAGTACTTC
v_call: TRBV18; d_call: -; j_call: TRBJ1-1; clone_size: -; cdr3_aa: CASSARATEAFF; cdr3_nt: TGTGCCAGCTCCGCGAGGGCCACTGAAGCTTTCTTT
v_call: TRBV5-1; d_call: -; j_call: TRBJ1-3; clone_size: -; cdr3_aa: CASSLIPPEPSSGNTIYF; cdr3_nt: TGCGCCAGCAGCTTGATACCCCCGGAACCTAGCTCTGGAAACACCATATATTTT
v_call: TRBV5-6; d_call: -; j_call: TRBJ2-1; clone_size: -; cdr3_aa: CASSFNEFEQFF; cdr3_nt: TGTGCCAGCAGCTTTAATGAGTTTGAGCAGTTCTTC
v_call: TRBV2; d_call: TRBD1; j_call: TRBJ1-5; clone_size: few; cdr3_aa: CASSRQGAGQPQHF; cdr3_nt: TGTGCCAGCAGTAGGCAGGGGGCTGGTCAGCCCCAGCATTTT